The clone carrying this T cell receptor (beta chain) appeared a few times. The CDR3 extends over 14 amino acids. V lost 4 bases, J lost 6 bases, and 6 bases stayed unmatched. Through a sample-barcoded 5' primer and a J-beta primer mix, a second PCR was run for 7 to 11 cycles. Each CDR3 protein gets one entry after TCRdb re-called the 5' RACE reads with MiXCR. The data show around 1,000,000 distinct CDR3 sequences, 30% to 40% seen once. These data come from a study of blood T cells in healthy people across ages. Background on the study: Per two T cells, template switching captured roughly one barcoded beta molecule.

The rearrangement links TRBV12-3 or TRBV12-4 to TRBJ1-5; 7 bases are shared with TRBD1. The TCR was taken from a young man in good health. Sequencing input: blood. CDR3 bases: TGTGCCAGCAGTTCAGGGGGGGCGTCTCAGCCCCAGCATTTT. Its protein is CASSSGGASQPQHF.